The 2 T cell receptor beta chains in this list originate from one sample, sequenced in a study of blood T cell repertoires in COVID-19. The data were produced by immunoSEQ multiplex PCR, yet TCRdb's version contains in-frame clones alone and is incomplete. The sample lists fewer than 250,000 clones, about 86% occurring once. Sequencing was performed on peripheral blood. All receptors derive from a woman aged 50 to 65 with acute or convalescent COVID-19.

The J gene is TRBJ2-6, the V gene TRBV7-2, with TRBD1 as a possible D gene (5 bases). Looked up from germline, CDR1 is SGHTA and CDR2 is FQGNSA. Trimming shortened V by 0 bases and J by 11 bases, and 26 bases separated the two germline ends. The CDR3 length is 19 residues. Here the CDR3 DNA reads TGTGCCAGCAGCTTAGCGCAGGGTACCAATCTCTGGGGCCAGGACGTCCTGACTTTC. Its protein is CASSLAQGTNLWGQDVLTF.

This clone was seen once. The rearrangement links TRBV5-1 to TRBJ1-2, with D possibly matching TRBD1 (6 bases). Trimming cost V 3 bases and J 3 bases, with 9 bases left between them. CDR3 size: 13 residues. In germline, CDR1 is SGHRS, CDR2 YFSETQ. The CDR3 bases are TGCGCCAGCAGCTGGACAGCCGACTATGGCTACACCTTC. Translating it yields CASSWTADYGYTF.